Listed below are T cell receptor beta chains from one sample, sequenced in a study of cytomegalovirus exposure and HLA in healthy donors. Assay used: immunoSEQ multiplex PCR; TCRdb lists only in-frame clones, some missing. Seen here are 50,000 to 65,000 clones, roughly 70% observed once, and the top ten hold more than 20%. The material sequenced was PBMCs. The source of these receptors is a man between 45 and 60 years old in good health and CMV-seropositive. Each CDR3 is given with its conserved first and last residue. Each record gives: J gene, V gene, clone size, D gene, CDR3 DNA, CDR3 protein. A D gene is named only where the DNA matches it firmly. Part of the rows lack a size; the others show once, few, many or a class for expanded clones.

J: TRBJ1-1; V: TRBV9; size: .; D: TRBD1; DNA: TGTGCCAGCAGCGTAGATGCACCGGGACAGGGGCATGGCACTGAAGCTTTCTTT; CDR3: CASSVDAPGQGHGTEAFF
J: TRBJ2-7; V: TRBV9; size: once; D: TRBD2; DNA: TGTGCCAGCAGCGTAGGACTAGCGGGGGGGCCCTACGAGCAGTACTTC; CDR3: CASSVGLAGGPYEQYF
J: TRBJ2-3; V: TRBV9; size: .; D: TRBD2; DNA: TGTGCCAGCAGCGTAGCTGGGACTAGCTTGGAGGTTGCGCAGTATTTT; CDR3: CASSVAGTSLEVAQYF
J: TRBJ1-4; V: TRBV30; size: few; D: .; DNA: TGTGCCTGGACCGGAGCCGGGGGGCTGAATGAAAAGCTGTTTTTT; CDR3: CAWTGAGGLNEKLFF
J: TRBJ1-4; V: TRBV27; size: few; D: TRBD1; DNA: TGTGCCAGCAGTTTAGCCAACCGGGACAGGCTGCCTAATGAAAAACTGTTTTTT; CDR3: CASSLANRDRLPNEKLFF
J: TRBJ2-3; V: TRBV29-1; size: .; D: .; DNA: TGCAGCGTTGAGTTCGGACTGGCAGATACGCAGTATTTT; CDR3: CSVEFGLADTQYF
J: TRBJ1-6; V: TRBV7-8; size: .; D: .; DNA: TGTGCCAGCAGTCTCACTGACTCCTATAATTCACCCCTCCACTTT; CDR3: CASSLTDSYNSPLHF
J: TRBJ2-1; V: TRBV18; size: .; D: .; DNA: TGTGCCAGCTCACCAGCTCTGTCGGGAGTGAGTAATGAGCAGTTCTTC; CDR3: CASSPALSGVSNEQFF
J: TRBJ2-2; V: TRBV5-1; size: .; D: TRBD2; DNA: TGCGCCAGCAGGAGGGAAACTAGCGGACACACCGGGGAGCTGTTTTTT; CDR3: CASRRETSGHTGELFF
J: TRBJ1-3; V: TRBV6-6; size: .; D: .; DNA: TGTGCCAGCAGTGCCCGGGACTCTGGAAACACCATATATTTT; CDR3: CASSARDSGNTIYF
J: TRBJ2-1; V: TRBV7-2; size: .; D: TRBD2; DNA: TGTGCCAGCAGTTCTGGGACTAGTGGCCATGAGCAGTTCTTC; CDR3: CASSSGTSGHEQFF
J: TRBJ1-4; V: TRBV30; size: .; D: .; DNA: TGTGCCTGGACCTCGACAGGTACCAATGAAAAACTGTTTTTT; CDR3: CAWTSTGTNEKLFF
J: TRBJ2-3; V: TRBV5-1; size: once; D: .; DNA: TGCGCCAGCAGCTTGATTGGCCGCACAGATACGCAGTATTTT; CDR3: CASSLIGRTDTQYF
J: TRBJ1-4; V: TRBV4-3; size: .; D: TRBD1; DNA: TGCGCCAGCAGCCAAGAAATTATGGGACAGGGTAATGAAAAACTGTTTTTT; CDR3: CASSQEIMGQGNEKLFF
J: TRBJ2-7; V: TRBV9; size: .; D: TRBD2; DNA: TGTGCCAGCAGCGTTTCGGGGGGTCTTGGCGAGCAGTACTTC; CDR3: CASSVSGGLGEQYF
J: TRBJ2-1; V: TRBV5-3; size: .; D: TRBD2; DNA: TGTGCCAGAAGCTTCAAGTTCCCGGCGCTAGCGGACCGCCACAATGAGCAGTTCTTC; CDR3: CARSFKFPALADRHNEQFF
J: TRBJ1-4; V: TRBV29-1; size: .; D: TRBD1; DNA: TGCAGCGTTGAAGAGGCAGGGGGTAATGAAAAACTGTTTTTT; CDR3: CSVEEAGGNEKLFF
J: TRBJ2-1; V: TRBV6-4; size: medium-sized; D: .; DNA: TGTGCCAGCAGCCCAGGGGACTACAATGAGCAGTTCTTC; CDR3: CASSPGDYNEQFF
J: TRBJ2-1; V: TRBV7-9; size: few; D: .; DNA: TGTGCCAGTACTAGAACCGATGAGCAGTTCTTC; CDR3: CASTRTDEQFF
J: TRBJ2-3; V: TRBV5-1; size: .; D: TRBD2; DNA: TGCGCCAGCAGCCTCGGACTAGAGGAAATCACAGATACGCAGTATTTT; CDR3: CASSLGLEEITDTQYF
J: TRBJ2-3; V: TRBV5-4; size: once; D: TRBD2; DNA: TGTGCCAGCAGCCCATCTAGCGGCGGACTCACAGATACGCAGTATTTT; CDR3: CASSPSSGGLTDTQYF
J: TRBJ1-1; V: TRBV2; size: .; D: TRBD1; DNA: TGTGCCAGCAGTGAACACTCTTTGGAGACAGGGGGGACTGAAGCTTTCTTT; CDR3: CASSEHSLETGGTEAFF
J: TRBJ1-2; V: TRBV19; size: .; D: .; DNA: TGTGCCAGTAGTCAGGCGCTTCTCTATGGCTACACCTTC; CDR3: CASSQALLYGYTF
J: TRBJ2-7; V: TRBV4-2; size: .; D: TRBD2; DNA: TGTGCCAGCAGCCAAGATTCTGGCGAGCGGGAGAGCGGCGAGCAGTACTTC; CDR3: CASSQDSGERESGEQYF
J: TRBJ2-2; V: TRBV6-5; size: .; D: TRBD1; DNA: TGTGCCAGCAGGTGGACAGGGGTGCGGGAGCTGTTTTTT; CDR3: CASRWTGVRELFF